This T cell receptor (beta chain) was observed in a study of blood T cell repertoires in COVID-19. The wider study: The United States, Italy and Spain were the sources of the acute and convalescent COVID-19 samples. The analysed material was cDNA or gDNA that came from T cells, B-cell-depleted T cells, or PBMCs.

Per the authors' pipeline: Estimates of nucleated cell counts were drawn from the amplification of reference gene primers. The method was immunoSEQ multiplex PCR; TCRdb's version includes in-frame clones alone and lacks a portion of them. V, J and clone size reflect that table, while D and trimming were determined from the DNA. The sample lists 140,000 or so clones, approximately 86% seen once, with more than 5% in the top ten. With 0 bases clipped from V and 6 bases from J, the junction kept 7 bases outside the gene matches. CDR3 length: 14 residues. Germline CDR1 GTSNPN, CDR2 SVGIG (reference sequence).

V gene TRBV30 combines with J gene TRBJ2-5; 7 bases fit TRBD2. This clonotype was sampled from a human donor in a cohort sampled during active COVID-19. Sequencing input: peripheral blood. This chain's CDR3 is CAWSVEAGLKTQYF. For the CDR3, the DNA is TGTGCCTGGAGTGTAGAAGCGGGGTTAAAGACCCAGTACTTC.